These T cell receptor beta chains were read from a single sample in a study of shared clonotypes between healthy human individuals. Clones were sequenced by immunoSEQ multiplex PCR, and TCRdb holds only the in-frame ones, with some missing. Counted here are some 2.4 million clones, 93% occurring once; the ten biggest clones make up more than 0.35%. Material for sequencing was naive CD4+ T cells from PBMCs. The receptors come from a man younger than 35 in good health. Some clones in this sample may be carry-over from other donors' samples. CDR3s include the opening cysteine and the closing phenylalanine or tryptophan.

len | v_gene | CDR3aa
16 | TRBV28 | CASSQPPDPGTGELFF
16 | TRBV5-4 | CASSRGGTTSYNEQFF
15 | TRBV7-9 | CASSRDGDSNQPQHF
17 | TRBV5-1 | CASSHTGAPPNTGELFF
15 | TRBV5-1 | CASSLEGTGGNEQFF
15 | TRBV9 | CASSRLVSSGYEQYF
15 | TRBV23-1 | CASSPRPSGDQPQHF
17 | TRBV5-4 | CASSLDLAGPTKNTQYF
15 | TRBV29-1 | CSVDGGRRGTDTQYF
13 | TRBV30 | CAWSSTYPNEQFF
15 | TRBV6-4 | CASSAPGPRNTEAFF
13 | TRBV6-5 | CASSPRSRGKLFF
16 | TRBV5-6 | CASSQEGGTTNEKLFF